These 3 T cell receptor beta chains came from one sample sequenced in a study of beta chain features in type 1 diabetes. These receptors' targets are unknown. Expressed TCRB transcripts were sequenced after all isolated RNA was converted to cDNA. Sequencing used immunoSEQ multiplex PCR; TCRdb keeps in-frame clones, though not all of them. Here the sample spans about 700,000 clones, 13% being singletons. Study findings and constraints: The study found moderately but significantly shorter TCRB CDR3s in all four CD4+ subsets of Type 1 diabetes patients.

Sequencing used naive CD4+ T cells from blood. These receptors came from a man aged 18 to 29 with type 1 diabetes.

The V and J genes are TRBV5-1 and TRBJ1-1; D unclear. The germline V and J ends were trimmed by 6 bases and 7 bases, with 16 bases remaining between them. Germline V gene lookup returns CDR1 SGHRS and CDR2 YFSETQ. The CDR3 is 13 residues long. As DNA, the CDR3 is TGCGCCAGCACCAATGAGTGGCGGAGTGAAGCTTTCTTT. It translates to CASTNEWRSEAFF.

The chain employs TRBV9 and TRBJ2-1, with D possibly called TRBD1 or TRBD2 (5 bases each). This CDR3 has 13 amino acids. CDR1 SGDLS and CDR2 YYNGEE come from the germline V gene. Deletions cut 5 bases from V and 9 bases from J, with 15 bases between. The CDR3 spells CASSEGHQGEQFF. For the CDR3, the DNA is TGTGCCAGCAGTGAGGGTCACCAGGGTGAGCAGTTCTTC.

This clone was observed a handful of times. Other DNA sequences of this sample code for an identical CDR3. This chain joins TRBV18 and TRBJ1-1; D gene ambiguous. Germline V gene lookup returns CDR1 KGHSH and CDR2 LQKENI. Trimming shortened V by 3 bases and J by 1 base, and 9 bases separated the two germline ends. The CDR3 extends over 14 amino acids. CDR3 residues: CASSPGGSNTEAFF. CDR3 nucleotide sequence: TGTGCCAGCTCACCCGGAGGTTCGAACACTGAAGCTTTCTTT.